These 32 T cell receptor beta chains originate from one sample sequenced in a study of blood T cell repertoires in COVID-19. The data were produced by immunoSEQ multiplex PCR, yet TCRdb's version contains in-frame clones alone and is incomplete. The sample holds about 220,000 clones, roughly 75% seen once. Specimen: peripheral blood. These receptors were obtained from a woman in her 70s with acute or convalescent COVID-19.

CDR3 loop: CATRGDRGGYGYTF. CDR3 sequence (DNA): TGTGCCACCCGAGGGGACAGGGGCGGCTATGGCTACACCTTC. The V gene is TRBV10-3, the J gene TRBJ1-2; TRBD1 aligns across 10 bases. The length of the CDR3 is 14 residues. After removal of 10 bases from V and 4 bases from J, the junction contained 9 bases not matched to a gene. Germline V gives CDR1 ENHRY, CDR2 SYGVKD.

CDR3 sequence (DNA): TGTGCCAGCACCCCCCTTACAGGGCCCACCGCCCTAAGTAATCAGCCCCAGCATTTT. It specifies CASTPLTGPTALSNQPQHF. The chain couples TRBV7-9 to TRBJ1-5; D perhaps matches TRBD1 (6 bases). The CDR3 is made up of 19 amino acids. V was trimmed by 7 bases and J by 4 bases, leaving 29 bases between them. CDR1 and CDR2 (germline): SEHNR, FQNEAQ (reference sequence).

The chain links TRBV11-2 to TRBJ2-5; 10 nucleotides agree with TRBD2. Per germline, CDR1 SGHAT and CDR2 FQNNGV. The length of the CDR3 is 16 residues. The J segment lost 5 bases and the V segment lost 2 bases, leaving 8 bases of the junction unmatched. This CDR3 is CASSLYLAGDVETQYF. Written as DNA, the CDR3 is TGTGCCAGCAGCTTATATCTAGCGGGGGATGTTGAGACCCAGTACTTC.

This chain links TRBV2 with TRBJ2-3; 13 bases line up with TRBD2. Germline loops: CDR1 SNHLY, CDR2 FYNNEI. Losses at the gene ends were 3 bases for V and 7 bases for J; bases not matched to a gene: 7. This CDR3 has 16 residues. In nucleotides, the CDR3 is TGTGCCAGCAGTGAGACTAGCGGGGGGATATGGCATACGCAGTATTTT. It encodes CASSETSGGIWHTQYF.

Written as DNA, the CDR3 is TGTGCCTGGAGTGTTAGCAGGGTAGTTGATTCACCCCTCCACTTT. This codes for CAWSVSRVVDSPLHF. This rearrangement joins TRBV30 to TRBJ1-6, with D possibly matching TRBD1 (5 bases). CDR3 length: 15 amino acids. CDR1 is GTSNPN and CDR2 is SVGIG in the germline V gene (reference sequence). Trimming took 0 bases from V and 8 from J, leaving 14 bases between them.

The chain carries TRBV29-1 and TRBJ1-2; D unresolved. The ends were cut back, 1 base at V and 8 bases at J, with 14 bases in the middle. The CDR3 is 13 amino acids. Germline V gene data show CDR1 as SQVTM and CDR2 as ANQGSEA. CDR3 bases: TGCAGCGTTGAAGTATTCATGAGGAACGGCTACACCTTC. Amino acids: CSVEVFMRNGYTF.

This clone came up once. The V gene is TRBV18, the J gene TRBJ2-5; D might be TRBD2 (6 bases). The V end lost 0 bases, the J end lost 4 bases, and 24 bases lay between the germline ends. This CDR3 has 19 amino acids. The germline gives CDR1 KGHSH, CDR2 LQKENI. The CDR3 protein is CASSPPKPPRRGGGETQYF. CDR3 sequence (DNA): TGTGCCAGCTCACCACCGAAGCCTCCCAGGAGGGGTGGAGGAGAGACCCAGTACTTC. Complete variable domain (other parts from reference TRBV18 and TRBJ2-5): NAGVMQNPRHLVRRRGQEARLRCSPMKGHSHVYWYRQLPEEGLKFMVYLQKENIIDESGMPKERFSAEFPKEGPSILRIQQVVRGDSAAYFCASSPPKPPRRGGGETQYFGPGTRLLVL.

The chain couples TRBV7-3 to TRBJ2-3; tentative D call: TRBD2 (6 bases). The germline V gene has CDR1 SGHTA and CDR2 FQGTGA. The CDR3 sequence is 16 residues long. V lost 2 bases and J lost 1, with 13 bases in between. The CDR3 DNA follows: TGTGCCAGCAGCTTACAGGCCGGGGGTGGCACAGATACGCAGTATTTT. Its translation is CASSLQAGGGTDTQYF.

The chain employs TRBV6-6 and TRBJ2-3; TRBD1 matches 7 bases. Germline assignment: CDR1 MNHNY and CDR2 SVGAGI (reference sequence). Trimming took 5 bases from V and 2 from J; bases not matched to a gene: 7. The CDR3 has 15 residues. As DNA, the CDR3 is TGTGCCAGCAGTAGGGGGCCAGGGGCCACAGATACGCAGTATTTT. Translation: CASSRGPGATDTQYF.

J is TRBJ1-2 and V is TRBV7-8, with 7 bases lining up with TRBD1. V gave up 1 base and J gave up 4 bases; unmatched junction bases: 6. CDR3 length: 15 residues. Germline lookup yields CDR1 SGHVS and CDR2 FQNEAQ. The CDR3 bases are TGTGCCAGCAGCTTAGATATAGGGGGCCCCTATGGCTACACCTTC. It specifies CASSLDIGGPYGYTF. Variable domain in full (rest from reference TRBV7-8 and TRBJ1-2): GAGVSQSPRYKVAKRGQDVALRCDPISGHVSLFWYQQALGQGPEFLTYFQNEAQLDKSGLPSDRFFAERPEGSVSTLKIQRTQQEDSAVYLCASSLDIGGPYGYTFGSGTRLTVV.

The chain is built from TRBV29-1 and TRBJ2-5; 8 bases match TRBD1. V shed 2 bases, J shed 5 bases, and the junction held 4 bases outside the gene matches. This CDR3 contains 13 residues. The germline CDR1 and CDR2 sequences are SQVTM and ANQGSEA. The CDR3 DNA is TGCAGCGTTGAAAGGGACAGGAGGGAGACCCAGTACTTC. Protein product: CSVERDRRETQYF.

V is TRBV7-2 and J is TRBJ2-7, with 10 bases matching TRBD2. Trimming removed 5 bases from V and 4 bases from J; junction bases left unmatched: 5. Per germline, CDR1 SGHTA and CDR2 FQGNSA. This CDR3 comprises 14 residues. DNA of the CDR3: TGTGCCAGCAGCCCCATAGCGGGGGGATACGAGCAGTACTTC. It encodes CASSPIAGGYEQYF. The full variable domain, with the rest looked up from reference TRBV7-2 and TRBJ2-7, is GAGVSQSPSNKVTEKGKDVELRCDPISGHTALYWYRQSLGQGLEFLIYFQGNSAPDKSGLPSDRFSAERTGGSVSTLTIQRTQQEDSAVYLCASSPIAGGYEQYFGPGTRLTVT.

For this clone: This may be a read error: a much more frequent sequence differs by one nucleotide. This chain joins TRBV29-1 and TRBJ1-3, with D maybe TRBD1 (6 bases). V lost 1 base and J 4 bases, leaving 14 bases between the germline ends. The CDR3 consists of 15 residues. Germline CDR1 reads SQVTM; CDR2 reads ANQGSEA. Here the CDR3 reads CSVEAGGARGNTIYF. CDR3 DNA sequence: TGCAGCGTTGAAGCGGGGGGGGCGCGGGGAAACACCATATATTTT.

CDR3 sequence reads: CASSLGARRGDTQYF. CDR3 DNA sequence: TGTGCCAGCAGCTTAGGGGCCCGGAGAGGAGATACGCAGTATTTT. This sequence joins TRBV7-3 and TRBJ2-3; a weak D match, TRBD1 (5 bases). The CDR3 totals 15 residues. CDR1 and CDR2 (germline): SGHTA, FQGTGA. V lost 2 bases and J lost 5, with 14 bases in between.

The chain carries TRBV15 and TRBJ2-1, with a possible D match to TRBD2 (7 bases). V gave up 4 bases and J gave up 0 bases, with 19 bases separating them. The CDR3 covers 18 residues. Germline V gene lookup returns CDR1 LNHNV and CDR2 YYDKDF (reference sequence). The CDR3 sequence: CATSNRPGGASSYNEQFF. In DNA form, the CDR3 reads TGTGCCACCAGCAACCGTCCTGGGGGGGCAAGCTCCTACAATGAGCAGTTCTTC.

The chain has TRBV7-2 and TRBJ2-6, with TRBD1 identical over 8 bases. J was trimmed by 2 bases and V by 2 bases; bases with no gene match: 5. The CDR3 consists of 17 residues. Germline V gene sequence: CDR1 SGHTA, CDR2 FQGNSA. The CDR3 reads CASSLFAGGTGANVLTF. DNA for the CDR3: TGTGCCAGCAGCTTATTCGCAGGGGGCACTGGGGCCAACGTCCTGACTTTC.

CDR3: CAWSLTGIGTGELFF. DNA of the CDR3: TGTGCCTGGAGTTTAACAGGGATCGGCACCGGGGAGCTGTTTTTT. V and J are TRBV30 and TRBJ2-2; possibly TRBD1 for D (6 bases). Germline V CDR1 and CDR2: GTSNPN, SVGIG (reference sequence). Trimming removed 2 bases at V and 4 bases at J, with 14 bases between. The CDR3 sequence is 15 residues long.

This chain links TRBV5-6 with TRBJ1-2; D is uncertain. V was clipped by 4 bases and J by 8 bases, with 18 bases between them. The V gene's germline CDR1 is SGHDT and CDR2 YYEEEE. The CDR3 spans 14 residues. This CDR3 is CASSVDQVIPGYTF. The CDR3, as DNA: TGTGCCAGCAGCGTGGACCAGGTTATCCCAGGCTACACCTTC.

In this sample, this clone turned up a few times. This rearrangement joins TRBV10-3 to TRBJ1-2; maybe TRBD1 (6 bases). This CDR3 has 12 residues. Germline-derived CDR1 and CDR2 are ENHRY and SYGVKD. The V and J ends lost 6 bases and 8 bases respectively, with 13 bases between them. CDR3 region: CAIRRGNSGYTF. In DNA, the CDR3 is TGTGCCATCAGGAGGGGGAATAGCGGCTACACCTTC.

The V and J genes are TRBV5-6 and TRBJ2-4; maybe TRBD2 (5 bases). CDR1 is SGHDT, CDR2 YYEEEE, per germline. V was trimmed by 1 base and J by 8 bases, leaving 10 bases between them. This CDR3 comprises 13 residues. The CDR3 DNA reads TGTGCCAGCAGCTTGTCTGAGAGGGACATTCAGTACTTC. This gives the protein CASSLSERDIQYF.

The CDR3 DNA reads as TGTGCCATCAGTGAGTCTCAGGGGTCGAATGAGCAGTTCTTC. As protein: CAISESQGSNEQFF. V gene TRBV10-3 combines with J gene TRBJ2-1, with D possibly being TRBD1 (6 bases). The germline V gene has CDR1 ENHRY and CDR2 SYGVKD. V was trimmed by 0 bases and J by 7 bases, leaving 10 bases between them. The CDR3 loop spans 14 amino acids.

The chain joins TRBV14 to TRBJ2-2, with D possibly TRBD1 on 6 matching bases. The length of the CDR3 is 14 residues. Germline CDR1 is SGHDN and CDR2 is FVKESK. V dropped 0 bases and J dropped 6 bases, with 8 bases sitting between them. The CDR3 coding sequence is TGTGCCAGCAGCCAAGATCAGGGGCCCGGGGAGCTGTTTTTT. Encoded protein: CASSQDQGPGELFF.

The rearrangement joins TRBV2 to TRBJ1-4, with 9 bases fitting TRBD1. Germline CDR1 reads SNHLY; CDR2 reads FYNNEI. Trimming cost V 6 bases and J 8 bases; bases outside gene matches: 7. This CDR3 comprises 14 residues. The chain's CDR3 is CASRRDRAGEKLFF. Written as DNA, the CDR3 is TGTGCCAGCAGGAGGGACAGGGCAGGGGAAAAACTGTTTTTT.

J is TRBJ2-7 and V is TRBV4-3, with TRBD2 identical over 8 bases. Per germline, CDR1 LGHNA and CDR2 YSLEER. The CDR3 contains 15 residues. V gave up 1 base and J gave up 3 bases; unmatched junction bases: 5. In DNA form, the CDR3 reads TGCGCCAGCAGCCAAGTGGCGGGGGGCCACTACGAGCAGTACTTC. This encodes CASSQVAGGHYEQYF.

The chain joins TRBV3-1 (or the pseudogene TRBV3-2) to TRBJ1-2; 7 nucleotides match TRBD1. The J segment lost 6 bases and the V segment lost 4 bases, leaving 5 bases of the junction unmatched. This CDR3 comprises 13 residues. Looked up from germline, CDR1 is LGHDT and CDR2 is YNNKEL (reference sequence). CDR3 nucleotides: TGTGCCAGCAGCCTCAACGACAGGGATGGCTACACCTTC. Translating it yields CASSLNDRDGYTF.

V and J are TRBV30 and TRBJ2-5; 7 bases map to TRBD2. Germline CDR1 is GTSNPN and CDR2 is SVGIG (reference sequence). J lost 4 bases, V lost 3 bases, and 8 bases had no gene match. This CDR3 is built from 14 residues. The CDR3 protein is CAWSGTPGGETQYF. For the CDR3, the DNA is TGTGCCTGGAGCGGGACCCCGGGAGGAGAGACCCAGTACTTC.

The V gene is TRBV10-1, the J gene TRBJ2-3, with 7 bases matching TRBD1. The CDR3 sequence is 14 residues long. CDR1 and CDR2 (germline): WNHNN, SYGVQD (reference sequence). V lost 5 bases and J lost 3; bases outside the gene matches: 5. The CDR3 coding sequence is TGCGCCAGCAGTCTTTCCAGGGGGACAGATACGCAGTATTTT. This encodes CASSLSRGTDTQYF.

V gene TRBV5-1 combines with J gene TRBJ2-7; D gene unclear. Germline V CDR1 and CDR2: SGHRS, YFSETQ. The V end was cut by 2 bases, the J end by 2 bases, with 11 bases between. This CDR3 is built from 14 residues. The CDR3 is CASSFLSDTYEQYF. CDR3 nucleotide sequence: TGCGCCAGCAGCTTCCTGTCAGATACCTACGAGCAGTACTTC.

The chain has TRBV5-1 and TRBJ2-2, with unresolved D. This CDR3 has 13 residues. V was cut by 8 bases and J by 0 bases, with 8 bases left in between. The germline V gene encodes CDR1 SGHRS and CDR2 YFSETQ. The CDR3 protein is CASPTPNTGELFF. CDR3 nucleotides: TGCGCCAGTCCGACACCGAACACCGGGGAGCTGTTTTTT.

CDR3 protein: CASSSTGRMNTEAFF. CDR3 sequence (DNA): TGTGCCAGCAGCTCAACAGGACGGATGAACACTGAAGCTTTCTTT. The rearrangement links TRBV11-2 to TRBJ1-1; the D gene is possibly TRBD1 (5 bases). V was pared by 4 bases and J by 0 bases, with 12 bases between. The CDR3 has 15 residues. The germline V gene encodes CDR1 SGHAT and CDR2 FQNNGV.

The chain uses TRBV5-1 and TRBJ2-5, with 14 positions matching TRBD2. Germline trimming cut 4 bases from V and 2 bases from J; bases unmatched to any gene: 7. CDR1 and CDR2 from the germline V gene are SGHRS and YFSETQ. This CDR3 has 17 amino acids. The CDR3 sequence: CASSGGLAGGPQETQYF. DNA of the CDR3: TGCGCCAGCAGCGGCGGACTAGCGGGAGGACCGCAAGAGACCCAGTACTTC. The whole variable domain, filled in from reference TRBV5-1 and TRBJ2-5, reads KAGVTQTPRYLIKTRGQQVTLSCSPISGHRSVSWYQQTPGQGLQFLFEYFSETQRNKGNFPGRFSGRQFSNSRSEMNVSTLELGDSALYLCASSGGLAGGPQETQYFGPGTRLLVL.

This clone has just one count. The chain couples TRBV6-2 or TRBV6-3 to TRBJ2-2; 13 bases match TRBD2. V was clipped by 6 bases and J by 0 bases; unmatched bases: 7. CDR3 length: 18 amino acids. Germline V CDR1 and CDR2: MNHEY, SVGEGT. The CDR3 region is CASSATLAGGTNTGELFF. The DNA for the CDR3 is TGTGCCAGCAGCGCTACACTAGCGGGGGGGACGAACACCGGGGAGCTGTTTTTT.